The 25 T cell receptor beta chains below all came from one sample that was sequenced in a study of OX40 agonist ivuxolimab in advanced cancers. Data came from immunoSEQ multiplex PCR; TCRdb stores just in-frame clones and leaves some out. The data hold under 45,000 clones, with roughly 80% observed a single time. The sequenced sample was CD4+ or CD8+ T cells sorted from blood, obtained in a trial of the OX40 agonist ivuxolimab. The receptors were sampled from an adult with an advanced solid tumor such as melanoma, head and neck, liver or kidney cancer.

V and J are TRBV6-4 and TRBJ2-3, with 9 bases matching TRBD2. Trimming cost V 2 bases and J 2 bases; bases outside gene matches: 5. The CDR3 totals 16 residues. CDR1 MRHNA and CDR2 SNTAGT come from the germline V gene. Written as DNA, the CDR3 is TGTGCCAGCAGTGACGTGGAGCGGGGGGACACAGATACGCAGTATTTT. Its translation is CASSDVERGDTDTQYF.

V gene TRBV6-1 combines with J gene TRBJ2-3; 9 positions match TRBD2. In germline, CDR1 is MNHNS, CDR2 SASEGT. CDR3 length equals 17 residues. Trimming removed 2 bases from V and 2 bases from J; junction bases left unmatched: 8. The CDR3 loop reads CASSERSSGTYTDTQYF. In DNA, the CDR3 is TGTGCCAGCAGTGAAAGGTCTAGCGGGACTTACACAGATACGCAGTATTTT.

This clone was observed a single time. V and J are TRBV29-1 and TRBJ2-7; D might be TRBD2 (5 bases). The CDR3 loop spans 12 amino acids. Germline V gene lookup returns CDR1 SQVTM and CDR2 ANQGSEA. V lost 4 bases to trimming and J lost 0 bases, with 7 bases between them. CDR3 in DNA: TGCAGCGTTGGGACTGACTCCTACGAGCAGTACTTC. The encoded protein is CSVGTDSYEQYF.

The J gene is TRBJ1-1, the V gene TRBV18, with D uncertain. The V end was cut by 3 bases, the J end by 1 base, with 9 bases between. Germline lookup yields CDR1 KGHSH and CDR2 LQKENI. This CDR3 is built from 14 residues. The CDR3 DNA reads TGTGCCAGCTCACCCGCGACGGGGAACACTGAAGCTTTCTTT. Its translation is CASSPATGNTEAFF. The full variable domain, completed using reference TRBV18 and TRBJ1-1, is NAGVMQNPRHLVRRRGQEARLRCSPMKGHSHVYWYRQLPEEGLKFMVYLQKENIIDESGMPKERFSAEFPKEGPSILRIQQVVRGDSAAYFCASSPATGNTEAFFGQGTRLTVV.

The chain carries TRBV5-5 and TRBJ1-1; TRBD1 aligns across 7 bases. This CDR3 is built from 14 residues. V dropped 4 bases and J dropped 1; count of bases not matched to a gene: 4. Germline loops: CDR1 SGHKS, CDR2 YYEKEE (reference sequence). This CDR3 is CASSTRTGNTEAFF. The CDR3 nucleotides are TGTGCCAGCAGCACGCGGACAGGGAACACTGAAGCTTTCTTT.

For the CDR3, the DNA is TGCGCCAGCAGCCAGTCTCATCAGGTTCCTGAAAAACTGTTTTTT. Translated, it gives CASSQSHQVPEKLFF. This chain connects TRBV4-1 to TRBJ1-4; no firm D call. This CDR3 contains 15 residues. Trimming cost V 3 bases and J 7 bases, with 15 bases left between them. Germline values: CDR1 MGHRA, CDR2 YSYEKL.

By sample share, this clone is medium-sized (0.01 to 0.1%). The chain couples TRBV7-3 to TRBJ1-1; 8 positions match TRBD1. Germline CDR1 reads SGHTA; CDR2 reads FQGTGA. This CDR3 has 15 amino acids. With V trimmed by 5 bases and J by 10 bases, 15 bases remained unmatched. This CDR3 is CASSPNLGQEVGAFF. The CDR3 DNA follows: TGTGCCAGCAGCCCGAACTTGGGACAGGAGGTTGGAGCTTTCTTT.

The DNA for the CDR3 is TGTGCCAGCAGCTTAGAAACACCAAATCAGCCCCAGCATTTT. Translating it yields CASSLETPNQPQHF. The gene calls are TRBV7-9 and TRBJ1-5; D call uncertain. This CDR3 spans 14 amino acids. Per the germline V gene, CDR1 is SEHNR and CDR2 is FQNEAQ (reference sequence). V was trimmed by 1 base and J by 4 bases, leaving 8 bases between them.

The V call is TRBV2, the J call TRBJ2-7, with TRBD2 identical over 7 bases. The V and J ends lost 0 bases and 4 bases, in that order; junction bases with no gene match: 15. The CDR3 runs 18 residues. Germline CDR1 is SNHLY and CDR2 is FYNNEI. The CDR3 region has the DNA TGTGCCAGCAGTGAAGCGGGCGCCCGGGGAGCGGGGAGTTACGAGCAGTACTTC. Encoded protein: CASSEAGARGAGSYEQYF.

The gene calls are TRBV10-2 and TRBJ1-5; 7 bases line up with TRBD1. The germline CDR1 and CDR2 sequences are WSHSY and SAAADI. V gave up 6 bases and J gave up 6 bases; unmatched junction bases: 8. There are 14 residues in the CDR3. This CDR3 reads CASREGGEGQPQHF. The CDR3 coding sequence is TGCGCCAGCAGGGAAGGGGGCGAGGGTCAGCCCCAGCATTTT.

V gene TRBV7-9 combines with J gene TRBJ1-5, with TRBD1 identical over 7 bases. The CDR3 contains 15 residues. The germline CDR1 and CDR2 sequences are SEHNR and FQNEAQ (reference sequence). Trimming cost V 1 base and J 5 bases; bases outside gene matches: 5. The CDR3 DNA sequence: TGTGCCAGCAGCTTAGGCACAGGGGACTATCAGCCCCAGCATTTT. It is translated as CASSLGTGDYQPQHF.

The genes are TRBV30 and TRBJ1-2, with D possibly TRBD1 on 6 matching bases. Trimming removed 1 base from V and 4 bases from J, with 16 bases in between. Germline CDR1 reads GTSNPN; CDR2 reads SVGIG (reference sequence). The CDR3 sequence is 15 residues long. The CDR3 nucleotides read TGTGCCTGGAGTGATATTAACTTAGGGGGCTATGGCTACACCTTC. Encoded protein: CAWSDINLGGYGYTF.

The chain employs TRBV30 and TRBJ2-7; D gene ambiguous. Germline assignment: CDR1 GTSNPN and CDR2 SVGIG (reference sequence). Trimming pared 7 bases from V and 3 bases from J, leaving 7 bases between. The CDR3 consists of 10 residues. The CDR3 spells CALDLYEQYF. The CDR3 DNA follows: TGTGCCTTGGACCTCTACGAGCAGTACTTC.

The chain combines TRBV2 with TRBJ1-1; 8 bases agree with TRBD1. This CDR3 is 14 amino acids long. Germline CDR1 reads SNHLY; CDR2 reads FYNNEI. V lost 4 bases to trimming and J lost 6 bases; unmatched junction nucleotides: 7. The CDR3 spells CASSGDRGRPEAFF. The CDR3 coding sequence is TGTGCCAGCAGTGGAGACAGGGGTCGACCTGAAGCTTTCTTT.

The chain joins TRBV6-6 to TRBJ2-5, with 13 bases that match TRBD2. This CDR3 region has 16 residues. V shed 6 bases, J shed 1 base, and the junction held 5 bases outside the gene matches. Germline V CDR1 and CDR2: MNHNY, SVGAGI (reference sequence). This chain's CDR3 is CASSRTSGGAQETQYF. CDR3 nucleotide sequence: TGTGCCAGCAGCAGAACTAGCGGGGGGGCCCAAGAGACCCAGTACTTC.

This clone was seen a handful of times. The V and J genes are TRBV7-2 and TRBJ2-3; D possibly corresponds to TRBD2 (5 bases). Trimming pared 4 bases from V and 0 bases from J, leaving 8 bases between. The germline CDR1 and CDR2 sequences are SGHTA and FQGNSA. The CDR3 loop spans 14 amino acids. The CDR3 here is CASSSTGSTDTQYF. The CDR3 DNA is TGTGCCAGCAGCTCGACGGGGAGCACAGATACGCAGTATTTT.

The V call is TRBV6-1, the J call TRBJ1-1; 8 bases map to TRBD1. The CDR3 is 13 residues long. V trimming: 6 bases; J trimming: 6 bases; junction bases outside the gene matches: 6. CDR1 MNHNS and CDR2 SASEGT come from the germline V gene. The CDR3 coding sequence is TGTGCCAGCAGCAGGGGGCGCGTCTCTGAAGCTTTCTTT. It specifies CASSRGRVSEAFF.

This chain joins TRBV7-9 and TRBJ2-5, with D maybe TRBD1 (5 bases). The V gene lost 2 bases and the J gene lost 2 bases, with 9 bases spanning the gap. Germline loops: CDR1 SEHNR, CDR2 FQNEAQ (reference sequence). The CDR3 consists of 14 residues. CDR3 in amino acids: CASSLSSGQETQYF. CDR3 coding DNA: TGTGCCAGCAGCTTAAGTTCAGGGCAAGAGACCCAGTACTTC.

V gene TRBV5-1 combines with J gene TRBJ1-4, with a weak D call TRBD1 (5 bases). The V gene's germline CDR1 is SGHRS and CDR2 YFSETQ. The ends were cut back, 0 bases at V and 7 bases at J, with 13 bases in the middle. The CDR3 runs to 15 residues. DNA for the CDR3: TGCGCCAGCAGCTTGGATGGGGGGGACTTTGAAAAACTGTTTTTT. It codes for CASSLDGGDFEKLFF.

The chain links TRBV28 to TRBJ2-7; tentatively, D is TRBD1 (8 bases). In germline, CDR1 is MDHEN, CDR2 SYDVKM. The CDR3 loop spans 17 amino acids. V lost 2 bases and J 0 bases, leaving 17 bases between the germline ends. The CDR3 DNA reads TGTGCCAGCAGTTTAAACAGGGGGGGCATAAGCTCCTACGAGCAGTACTTC. It translates to CASSLNRGGISSYEQYF.

The genes are TRBV27 and TRBJ1-5, with a tentative D call TRBD1 (5 bases). The CDR3 runs to 13 residues. Germline V gene sequence: CDR1 MNHEY, CDR2 SMNVEV (reference sequence). V dropped 2 bases and J dropped 7 bases, with 9 bases sitting between them. CDR3 sequence (DNA): TGTGCCAGCAGTTTAACAGGAAGCCAGCCCCAGCATTTT. Its protein product is CASSLTGSQPQHF.

There are a few counts of this clone. The genes are TRBV7-9 and TRBJ1-4; D may be TRBD1 (5 bases). V lost 5 bases to trimming and J lost 0 bases, with 22 bases between them. CDR1 SEHNR and CDR2 FQNEAQ come from the germline V gene (reference sequence). This CDR3 is 19 amino acids long. CDR3 residues: CASSRIDSLINATNEKLFF. The CDR3 nucleotides read TGTGCCAGCAGCAGGATAGACAGCCTAATAAATGCAACTAATGAAAAACTGTTTTTT.

This clone turned up a few times. The chain uses TRBV30 and TRBJ1-6, with a tentative D call TRBD1 (5 bases). The CDR3 is made up of 13 amino acids. V was pared by 5 bases and J by 2 bases, with 7 bases between. CDR1 GTSNPN and CDR2 SVGIG come from the germline V gene (reference sequence). The CDR3 region is CAWGTAYNSPLHF. The CDR3 region has the DNA TGTGCCTGGGGGACGGCCTATAATTCACCCCTCCACTTT.

The chain employs TRBV11-1 and TRBJ2-7, with TRBD1 matching 9 bases. There are 15 residues in the CDR3. Germline V CDR1 and CDR2: SGHAT, FQDESV (reference sequence). V lost 4 bases, J lost 6 bases, and 10 bases stayed unmatched. The CDR3 DNA follows: TGTGCCAGCAGCTCGGGACAGGGTTATTTTGCCGAGCAGTACTTC. Protein: CASSSGQGYFAEQYF.

The V call is TRBV7-9, the J call TRBJ2-3, with D possibly matching TRBD1 (5 bases). The germline CDR1 and CDR2 sequences are SEHNR and FQNEAQ (reference sequence). The V and J ends lost 1 base and 3 bases respectively, with 17 bases between them. The CDR3 has 17 residues. The CDR3 coding sequence is TGTGCCAGCAGCTTAGGGGGCACACCTAGGGGTACAGATACGCAGTATTTT. Translated: CASSLGGTPRGTDTQYF.